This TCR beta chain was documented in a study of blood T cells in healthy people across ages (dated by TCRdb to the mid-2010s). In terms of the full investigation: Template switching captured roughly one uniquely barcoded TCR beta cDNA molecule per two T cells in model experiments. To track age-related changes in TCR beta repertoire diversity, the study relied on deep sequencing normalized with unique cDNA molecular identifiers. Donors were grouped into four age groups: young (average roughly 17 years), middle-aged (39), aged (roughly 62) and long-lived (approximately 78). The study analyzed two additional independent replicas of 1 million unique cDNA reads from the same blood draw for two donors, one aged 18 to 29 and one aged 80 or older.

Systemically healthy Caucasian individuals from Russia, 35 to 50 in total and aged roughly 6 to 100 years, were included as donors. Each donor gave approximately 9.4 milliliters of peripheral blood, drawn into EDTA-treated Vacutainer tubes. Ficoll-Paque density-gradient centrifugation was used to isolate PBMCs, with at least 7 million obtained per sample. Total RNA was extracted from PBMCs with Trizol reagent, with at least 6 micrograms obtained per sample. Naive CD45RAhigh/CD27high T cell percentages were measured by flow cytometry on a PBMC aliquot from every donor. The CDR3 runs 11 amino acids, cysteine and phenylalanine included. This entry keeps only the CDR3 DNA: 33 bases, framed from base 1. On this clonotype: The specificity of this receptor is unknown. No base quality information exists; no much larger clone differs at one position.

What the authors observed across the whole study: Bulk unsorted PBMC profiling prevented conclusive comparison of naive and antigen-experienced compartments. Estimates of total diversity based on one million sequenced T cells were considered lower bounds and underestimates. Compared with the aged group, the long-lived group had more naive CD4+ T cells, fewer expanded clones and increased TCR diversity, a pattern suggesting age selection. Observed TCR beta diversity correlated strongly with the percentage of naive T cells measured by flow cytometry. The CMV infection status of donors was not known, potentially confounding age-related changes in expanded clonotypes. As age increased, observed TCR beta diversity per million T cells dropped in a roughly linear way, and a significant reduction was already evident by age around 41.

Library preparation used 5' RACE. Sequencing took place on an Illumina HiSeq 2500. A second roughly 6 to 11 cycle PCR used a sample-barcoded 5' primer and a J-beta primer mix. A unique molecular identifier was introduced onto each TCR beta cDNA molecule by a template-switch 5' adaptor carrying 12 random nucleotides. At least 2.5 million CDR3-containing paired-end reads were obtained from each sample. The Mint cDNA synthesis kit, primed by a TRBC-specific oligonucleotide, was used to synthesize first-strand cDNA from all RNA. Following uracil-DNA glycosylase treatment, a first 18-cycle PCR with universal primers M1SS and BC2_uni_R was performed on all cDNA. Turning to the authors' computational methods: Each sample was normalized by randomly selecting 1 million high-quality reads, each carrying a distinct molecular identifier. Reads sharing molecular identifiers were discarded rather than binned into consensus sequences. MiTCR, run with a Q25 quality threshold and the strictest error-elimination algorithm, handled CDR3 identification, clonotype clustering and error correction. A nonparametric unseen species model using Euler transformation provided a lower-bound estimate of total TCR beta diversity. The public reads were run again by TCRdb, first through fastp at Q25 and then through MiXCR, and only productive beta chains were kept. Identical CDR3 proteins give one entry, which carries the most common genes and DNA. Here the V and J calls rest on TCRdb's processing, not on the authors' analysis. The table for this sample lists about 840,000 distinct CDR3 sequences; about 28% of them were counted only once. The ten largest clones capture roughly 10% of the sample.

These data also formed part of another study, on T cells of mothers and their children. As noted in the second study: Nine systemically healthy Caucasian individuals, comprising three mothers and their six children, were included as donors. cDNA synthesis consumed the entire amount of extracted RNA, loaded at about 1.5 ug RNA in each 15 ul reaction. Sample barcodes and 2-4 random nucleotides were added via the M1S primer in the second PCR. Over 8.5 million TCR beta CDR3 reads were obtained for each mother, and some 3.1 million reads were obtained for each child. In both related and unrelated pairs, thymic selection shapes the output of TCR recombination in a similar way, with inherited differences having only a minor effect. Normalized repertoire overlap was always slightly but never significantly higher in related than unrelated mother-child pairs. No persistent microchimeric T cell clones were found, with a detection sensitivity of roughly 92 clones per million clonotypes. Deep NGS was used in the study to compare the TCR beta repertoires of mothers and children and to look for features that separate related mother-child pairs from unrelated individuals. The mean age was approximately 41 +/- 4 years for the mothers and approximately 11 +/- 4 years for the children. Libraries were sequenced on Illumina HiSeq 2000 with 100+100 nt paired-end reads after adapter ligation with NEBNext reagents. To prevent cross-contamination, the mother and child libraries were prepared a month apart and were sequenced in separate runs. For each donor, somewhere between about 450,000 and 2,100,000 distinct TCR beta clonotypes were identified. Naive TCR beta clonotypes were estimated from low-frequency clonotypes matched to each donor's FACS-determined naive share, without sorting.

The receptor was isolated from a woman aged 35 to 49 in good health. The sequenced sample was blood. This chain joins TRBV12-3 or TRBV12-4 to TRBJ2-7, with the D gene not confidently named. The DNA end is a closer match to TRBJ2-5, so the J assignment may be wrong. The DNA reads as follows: TGTGCCAGCGGCCCCAGTGAGACCCAGTACTTC. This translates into CASGPSETQYF.